This T cell receptor beta chain was sequenced for a study of T cells in Graves' hyperthyroidism and ophthalmopathy. Amplification of TCR beta CDR3 regions was performed using RNA transcripts as template. An initial round of RT-PCR targeting the TCR CDR3 relied on the HTBI primer set. One entry per CDR3 protein results from TCRdb running MiXCR on the multiplex PCR reads. The table lists about 260,000 distinct CDR3 sequences, 15% to 20% of them singletons. This clonotype was recorded at least ten times. There are 15 residues in the CDR3. Germline V gene sequence: CDR1 SGDLS, CDR2 YYNGEE. The V segment lost 0 bases and the J segment 2 bases; nucleotides outside the gene matches: 4.

The clonotype was recovered from a woman younger than 35 with Graves' ophthalmopathy. Sequenced sample: blood. The chain joins TRBV9 to TRBJ1-2; TRBD1 agrees at 7 bases. The CDR3 DNA reads as TGTGCCAGCAGCGTAGCAGGGGGAGAAAACTATGGCTACACCTTC. Translating it yields CASSVAGGENYGYTF.